This T cell receptor (beta chain) was identified in a study of CD8+CD57+ T cells in acquired aplastic anemia. Study background: The study obtained an average of 3.2 ug of DNA from sorted CD4+ and CD8+ cells. Among healthy donors, CD4+ cells averaged roughly 11 million reads. Study-wide results and limits: Sharing between patients and controls was observed for twenty-nine CD8+ CDR3 sequences. CD8+ Simpson's diversity showed no significant patient-control difference.

Investigators profiled TCR beta VDJ and CDR3 from genomic DNA template. MiXCR, applied by TCRdb to the reads, yields one record per CDR3 protein. The table shows 150,000 to 200,000 distinct CDR3 sequences, with approximately 45% occurring only once. With regard to this clonotype: Its antigen is unknown.

From germline, CDR1 is SGDLS and CDR2 YYNGEE. V dropped 5 bases and J dropped 4 bases, with 21 bases sitting between them. The CDR3 runs to 16 residues. The sequencing input was sorted CD4+, CD8+, or CD8+CD57+ T cells (not recorded which) from PBMCs. The origin of this receptor is a human donor in good health. The genes are TRBV9 and TRBJ1-2, with D possibly matching TRBD1 (5 bases). The DNA of the CDR3 is TGTGCCAGCAGTGAAGCGGCGGGAAGGGGTGGCTATGGCTACACCTTC. As protein: CASSEAAGRGGYGYTF. The full variable domain, rest sourced from reference TRBV9 and TRBJ1-2, is DSGVTQTPKHLITATGQRVTLRCSPRSGDLSVYWYQQSLDQGLQFLIQYYNGEERAKGNILERFSAQQFPDLHSELNLSSLELGDSALYFCASSEAAGRGGYGYTFGSGTRLTVV.